The 27 T cell receptor beta chains below all came from one sample that was sequenced in a study of Ad26.COV2.S vaccination and SARS-CoV-2 variants. Some clones are missing from TCRdb's copy, which holds only in-frame ones; the method was immunoSEQ multiplex PCR. The sample includes fewer than 400,000 clones, about 85% of them seen just once. Regarding treatment: around 19 received Ad26.COV2.S at low or high dose, single or two shots; a few received placebo; per-sample allocation not given. Specimens were obtained on day 63 following the first vaccine or placebo injection. This specimen was peripheral blood, taken in a trial of Ad26.COV2.S vaccine versus placebo. These receptors all stem from a person between 18 and 65 years old who received the Ad26.COV2.S COVID-19 vaccine or a placebo.

The CDR3 spells CATSRDFPAARSGNTIYF. The DNA of the CDR3 is TGTGCCACCAGCAGAGACTTTCCCGCCGCCCGCTCTGGAAACACCATATATTTT. J is TRBJ1-3 and V is TRBV15; no firm D call. Trimming stripped 0 bases from V and 0 bases from J, with 15 bases between. The CDR3 length is 18 residues. CDR1 and CDR2 (germline): LNHNV, YYDKDF (reference sequence).

V and J are TRBV19 and TRBJ1-1, with D hard to call. CDR1 and CDR2 (germline): LNHDA, SQIVND (reference sequence). The germline V and J ends were trimmed by 2 bases and 1 base, with 8 bases remaining between them. The CDR3 loop spans 14 amino acids. CDR3 bases: TGTGCCAGTAGTATATTTGGAGGGAACACTGAAGCTTTCTTT. Its protein is CASSIFGGNTEAFF.

The CDR3 nucleotides read TGTGCCAGCAGCTTTCAGGATGGTGGAAACACCATATATTTT. It is translated as CASSFQDGGNTIYF. The chain joins TRBV5-4 to TRBJ1-3; D is ambiguous. The CDR3 is 14 amino acids. Germline loops: CDR1 SGHNT, CDR2 YYREEE (reference sequence). V dropped 2 bases and J dropped 3 bases, with 9 bases sitting between them.

The rearrangement joins TRBV7-2 to TRBJ2-3; D is unresolved. Germline V lookup: CDR1 SGHTA, CDR2 FQGNSA. V was clipped by 8 bases and J by 0 bases, with 12 bases between them. This CDR3 is built from 14 residues. DNA for the CDR3: TGTGCCAGCGGCCGTTCCACTAGCACAGATACGCAGTATTTT. Translating gives CASGRSTSTDTQYF.

This clone was recorded only once. The V and J genes are TRBV6-5 and TRBJ2-7; TRBD1 matches at 9 bases. Germline V gives CDR1 MNHEY, CDR2 SVGAGI. V gave up 6 bases and J gave up 4 bases; unmatched junction bases: 4. This CDR3 contains 13 residues. This CDR3 is CASRGTGRYEQYF. As DNA, the CDR3 is TGTGCCAGCAGGGGGACAGGGAGGTACGAGCAGTACTTC.

The gene calls are TRBV3-1 (or the pseudogene TRBV3-2) and TRBJ2-7; D gene unclear. V lost 1 base and J 5 bases, leaving 3 bases between the germline ends. This CDR3 has 11 amino acids. Looked up from germline, CDR1 is LGHDT and CDR2 is YNNKEL (reference sequence). CDR3 loop: CASSQVNEQYF. DNA of the CDR3: TGTGCCAGCAGCCAAGTGAACGAGCAGTACTTC.

This rearrangement joins TRBV6-1 to TRBJ1-1, with D possibly matching TRBD1 (5 bases). CDR3 length: 13 residues. CDR1 and CDR2 from the germline V gene are MNHNS and SASEGT. V lost 2 bases, J lost 4 bases, and 8 bases lay in between. CDR3 region: CASSELGGTEAFF. CDR3 in DNA: TGTGCCAGCAGTGAATTGGGGGGCACTGAAGCTTTCTTT.

The V and J genes are TRBV5-5 and TRBJ2-5; D remains unclear. Trimming left V 4 bases short and J 4 bases short, with 5 bases between. The CDR3 spans 11 residues. The germline gives CDR1 SGHKS, CDR2 YYEKEE (reference sequence). The chain's CDR3 is CASSPGETQYF. The DNA for the CDR3 is TGTGCCAGCAGCCCCGGAGAGACCCAGTACTTC.

The rearrangement uses TRBV2 and TRBJ1-3, with D possibly TRBD1 on 6 matching bases. V lost 8 bases and J 0 bases, leaving 14 bases between the germline ends. CDR1 and CDR2 from the germline V gene are SNHLY and FYNNEI. This CDR3 has 15 amino acids. CDR3 coding DNA: TGTGCCAGCCGGAGGGGGGTGGACTCTGGAAACACCATATATTTT. It codes for CASRRGVDSGNTIYF.

The chain couples TRBV7-9 to TRBJ1-4; D is undetermined. This CDR3 has 13 residues. Germline CDR1 SEHNR, CDR2 FQNEAQ (reference sequence). Trimming stripped 1 base from V and 8 bases from J, with 8 bases between. The CDR3 DNA reads TGTGCCAGCAGCTTAGGTAACCGGGAAAAACTGTTTTTT. Translating it yields CASSLGNREKLFF. Using reference TRBV7-9 and TRBJ1-4 for the parts outside the CDR3, the full variable domain is DTGVSQNPRHKITKRGQNVTFRCDPISEHNRLYWYRQTLGQGPEFLTYFQNEAQLEKSRLLSDRFSAERPKGSFSTLEIQRTEQGDSAMYLCASSLGNREKLFFGSGTQLSVL.

This sequence joins TRBV5-6 and TRBJ2-3; no definite D call. Trimming removed 4 bases at V and 0 bases at J, with 12 bases between. Germline loops: CDR1 SGHDT, CDR2 YYEEEE. The CDR3 length is 15 residues. The CDR3: CASSQDLGSTDTQYF. DNA for the CDR3: TGTGCCAGCAGCCAAGATCTAGGGAGCACAGATACGCAGTATTTT.

The genes are TRBV6-5 and TRBJ2-1; a weak D match, TRBD1 (6 bases). Trimming stripped 7 bases from V and 3 bases from J, with 16 bases between. The V gene's germline CDR1 is MNHEY and CDR2 SVGAGI. This CDR3 spans 15 amino acids. The CDR3: CASTDSGVGYNEQFF. CDR3 coding DNA: TGTGCCAGCACTGACTCAGGGGTCGGCTACAATGAGCAGTTCTTC.

This chain links TRBV19 with TRBJ2-7; D not certain. This CDR3 region has 14 residues. The V gene lost 6 bases and the J gene lost 0 bases, with 12 bases spanning the gap. Germline V CDR1 and CDR2: LNHDA, SQIVND (reference sequence). The CDR3 sequence: CASSSSQSSYEQYF. In DNA, the CDR3 is TGTGCCAGTAGCTCTTCCCAGTCCTCCTACGAGCAGTACTTC.

The V gene is TRBV4-1, the J gene TRBJ1-4; D gene ambiguous. In germline, CDR1 is MGHRA, CDR2 YSYEKL. The CDR3 length is 14 residues. Trimming removed 1 base from V and 0 bases from J, with 3 bases in between. The CDR3 DNA follows: TGCGCCAGCAGCCAAGGGGCAACTAATGAAAAACTGTTTTTT. This translates into CASSQGATNEKLFF.

The V gene is TRBV3-1 (or the pseudogene TRBV3-2), the J gene TRBJ2-5; possibly TRBD1 for D (5 bases). Germline V gives CDR1 LGHDT, CDR2 YNNKEL (reference sequence). This CDR3 has 13 amino acids. Trimming removed 6 bases at V and 6 bases at J, with 14 bases between. CDR3 loop: CASSQDTQQTQYF. The CDR3 region has the DNA TGTGCCAGCAGTCAGGACACTCAACAGACCCAGTACTTC.

V and J are TRBV3-1 (or the pseudogene TRBV3-2) and TRBJ2-7, with 13 bases aligning to TRBD2. V lost 3 bases and J lost 2; bases outside the gene matches: 1. CDR3 size: 15 residues. Per germline, CDR1 LGHDT and CDR2 YNNKEL (reference sequence). CDR3 protein: CASSQGLAGTYEQYF. For the CDR3, the DNA is TGTGCCAGCAGCCAGGGACTAGCGGGGACCTACGAGCAGTACTTC.

V gene TRBV19 combines with J gene TRBJ1-5; D is unclear. The CDR3 loop spans 15 amino acids. Germline assignment: CDR1 LNHDA and CDR2 SQIVND (reference sequence). Trimming removed 3 bases at V and 1 base at J, with 10 bases between. CDR3 sequence reads: CASSMWQISNQPQHF. In DNA form, the CDR3 reads TGTGCCAGTAGTATGTGGCAGATCAGCAATCAGCCCCAGCATTTT.

This clone occurred many times. The chain recombines TRBV25-1 with TRBJ1-2; TRBD1 matches at 7 bases. The J segment lost 3 bases and the V segment lost 3 bases, leaving 7 bases of the junction unmatched. CDR1 and CDR2 from the germline V gene are MGHDK and SYGVNS. The CDR3 totals 15 residues. CDR3 in amino acids: CASSDPQGSDYGYTF. The CDR3 DNA reads as TGTGCCAGCAGTGACCCACAGGGGTCGGACTATGGCTACACCTTC.

The V and J genes are TRBV19 and TRBJ1-1; a weak D match, TRBD1 (5 bases). Trimming took off 5 bases at V and 4 bases at J, with 8 bases between the two ends. This CDR3 spans 12 amino acids. Germline values: CDR1 LNHDA, CDR2 SQIVND (reference sequence). CDR3 amino acids: CASSPRATEAFF. As DNA, the CDR3 is TGTGCCAGTAGTCCCAGGGCCACTGAAGCTTTCTTT. The whole variable domain, remainder taken from reference TRBV19 and TRBJ1-1, is DGGITQSPKYLFRKEGQNVTLSCEQNLNHDAMYWYRQDPGQGLRLIYYSQIVNDFQKGDIAEGYSVSREKKESFPLTVTSAQKNPTAFYLCASSPRATEAFFGQGTRLTVV.

This clone was seen a handful of times. The genes are TRBV5-8 and TRBJ2-2; D is tentatively TRBD1 or TRBD2 (5 bases each). Germline values: CDR1 SGHTS, CDR2 YDEGEE. CDR3 length: 16 residues. V was cut by 2 bases and J by 0 bases, with 11 bases left in between. CDR3 residues: CASSLWGPPNTGELFF. The CDR3, as DNA: TGTGCCAGCAGCTTATGGGGACCGCCGAACACCGGGGAGCTGTTTTTT.

This chain joins TRBV3-1 (or the pseudogene TRBV3-2) and TRBJ2-7; D remains ambiguous. V was pared by 6 bases and J by 6 bases, with 15 bases between. This CDR3 is 13 amino acids long. CDR1 and CDR2 (germline): LGHDT, YNNKEL (reference sequence). DNA of the CDR3: TGTGCCAGCAGTACAACCCCGCTGGGCGAGCAGTACTTC. Translated: CASSTTPLGEQYF.

The rearrangement uses TRBV20-1 and TRBJ1-3; D perhaps matches TRBD1 (5 bases). The CDR3 has 11 residues. V was cut by 3 bases and J by 6 bases, with 6 bases left in between. In germline, CDR1 is DFQATT, CDR2 SNEGSKA (reference sequence). The CDR3 DNA sequence: TGCAGTGCTAGGGGGCAAAACACCATATATTTT. Translating it yields CSARGQNTIYF.

CDR3 sequence: CAISGARDTIYF. Written as DNA, the CDR3 is TGTGCCATCAGCGGGGCTAGGGACACCATATATTTT. The V and J genes are TRBV10-3 and TRBJ1-3, with D maybe TRBD1 (5 bases). The CDR3 has 12 residues. Trimming removed 6 bases at V and 8 bases at J, with 11 bases between. The germline gives CDR1 ENHRY, CDR2 SYGVKD.

V and J are TRBV4-1 and TRBJ2-3; 8 nucleotides match TRBD2. Germline CDR1 reads MGHRA; CDR2 reads YSYEKL. CDR3 size: 18 residues. V gave up 1 base and J gave up 2 bases; unmatched junction bases: 11. The CDR3 sequence is CASSQGTFLTSATDTQYF. The CDR3 DNA reads TGCGCCAGCAGCCAAGGAACCTTCTTGACTAGCGCCACAGATACGCAGTATTTT.

The chain carries TRBV27 and TRBJ2-1, with 8 bases identical to TRBD2. V lost 2 bases and J lost 8; bases outside the gene matches: 8. This CDR3 comprises 15 residues. Germline V CDR1 and CDR2: MNHEY, SMNVEV (reference sequence). The CDR3 sequence: CASSLRAGGVHEQFF. The CDR3 DNA follows: TGTGCCAGCAGTTTACGGGCGGGGGGCGTCCATGAGCAGTTCTTC.

The chain recombines TRBV19 with TRBJ2-5, with unresolved D. V was pared by 6 bases and J by 7 bases, with 9 bases between. CDR3 length: 11 amino acids. CDR1 and CDR2 from the germline V gene are LNHDA and SQIVND (reference sequence). CDR3 sequence (DNA): TGTGCCAGTAGGGGATCTTCGACCCAGTACTTC. Encoded protein: CASRGSSTQYF.

The rearrangement links TRBV6-5 to TRBJ2-2; D might be TRBD1 (5 bases). CDR1 MNHEY and CDR2 SVGAGI come from the germline V gene. The ends were cut back, 5 bases at V and 4 bases at J, with 11 bases in the middle. CDR3 length equals 14 residues. The CDR3 sequence is CASSHEQATGELFF. The DNA of the CDR3 is TGTGCCAGCAGTCACGAACAGGCCACCGGGGAGCTGTTTTTT.